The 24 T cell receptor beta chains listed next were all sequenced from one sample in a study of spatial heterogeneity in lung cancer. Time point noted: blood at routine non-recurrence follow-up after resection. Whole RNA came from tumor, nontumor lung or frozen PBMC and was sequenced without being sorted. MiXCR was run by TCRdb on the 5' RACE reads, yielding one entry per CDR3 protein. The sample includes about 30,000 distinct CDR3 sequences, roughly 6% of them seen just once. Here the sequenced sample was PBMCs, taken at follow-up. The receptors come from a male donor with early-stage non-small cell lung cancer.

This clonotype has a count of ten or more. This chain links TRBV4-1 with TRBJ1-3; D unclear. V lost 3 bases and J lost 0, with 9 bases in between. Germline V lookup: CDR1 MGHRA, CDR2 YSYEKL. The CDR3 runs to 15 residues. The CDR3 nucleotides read TGCGCCAGCAGCCATGATTACAGCTCTGGAAACACCATATATTTT. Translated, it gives CASSHDYSSGNTIYF.

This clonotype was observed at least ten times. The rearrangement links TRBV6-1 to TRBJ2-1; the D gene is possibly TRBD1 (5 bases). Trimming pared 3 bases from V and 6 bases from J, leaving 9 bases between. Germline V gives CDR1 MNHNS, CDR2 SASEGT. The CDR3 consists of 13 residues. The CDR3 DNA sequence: TGTGCCAGCAGTGAGGTCAGGGTCAATGAGCAGTTCTTC. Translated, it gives CASSEVRVNEQFF.

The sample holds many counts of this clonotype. CDR3 nucleotides: TGTGCCACCAGTGATCCGGCAGTCTACAATGAGCAGTTCTTC. This sequence encodes CATSDPAVYNEQFF. The J gene is TRBJ2-1, the V gene TRBV24-1; D gene uncertain. V lost 3 bases, J lost 3 bases, and 8 bases lay in between. CDR1 is KGHDR and CDR2 is SFDVKD in the germline V gene. This CDR3 spans 14 amino acids.

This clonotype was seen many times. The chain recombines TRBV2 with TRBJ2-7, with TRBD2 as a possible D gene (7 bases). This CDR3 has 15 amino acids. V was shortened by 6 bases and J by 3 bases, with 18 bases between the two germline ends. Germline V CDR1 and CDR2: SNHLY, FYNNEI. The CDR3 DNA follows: TGTGCCAGCAGCCCTGAGGCGGGGGCGTACTACGAGCAGTACTTC. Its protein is CASSPEAGAYYEQYF.

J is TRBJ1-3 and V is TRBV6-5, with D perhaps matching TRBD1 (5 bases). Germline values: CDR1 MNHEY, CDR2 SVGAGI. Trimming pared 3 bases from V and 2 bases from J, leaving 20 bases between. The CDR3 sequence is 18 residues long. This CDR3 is CASSYDAGGGAAGNTIYF. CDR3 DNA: TGTGCCAGCAGTTATGATGCCGGGGGAGGGGCTGCTGGAAACACCATATATTTT.

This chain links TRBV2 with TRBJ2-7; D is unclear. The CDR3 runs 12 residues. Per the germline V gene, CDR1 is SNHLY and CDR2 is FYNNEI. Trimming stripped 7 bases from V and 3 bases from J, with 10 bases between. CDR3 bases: TGTGCCAGCACCCCGAAGTACTACGAGCAGTACTTC. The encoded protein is CASTPKYYEQYF.

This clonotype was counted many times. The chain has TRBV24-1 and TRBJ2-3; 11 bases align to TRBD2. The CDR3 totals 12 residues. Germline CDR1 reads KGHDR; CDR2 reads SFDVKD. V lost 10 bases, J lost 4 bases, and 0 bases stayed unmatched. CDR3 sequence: CATSGGADTQYF. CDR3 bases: TGTGCCACTAGCGGGGGGGCAGATACGCAGTATTTT.

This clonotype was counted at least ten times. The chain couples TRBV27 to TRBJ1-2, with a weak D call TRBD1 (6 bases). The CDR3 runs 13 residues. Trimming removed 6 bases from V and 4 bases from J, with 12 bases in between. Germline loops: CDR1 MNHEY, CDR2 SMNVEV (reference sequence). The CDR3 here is CASRSAGAYGYTF. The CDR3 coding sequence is TGTGCCAGCAGGTCGGCAGGGGCCTATGGCTACACCTTC.

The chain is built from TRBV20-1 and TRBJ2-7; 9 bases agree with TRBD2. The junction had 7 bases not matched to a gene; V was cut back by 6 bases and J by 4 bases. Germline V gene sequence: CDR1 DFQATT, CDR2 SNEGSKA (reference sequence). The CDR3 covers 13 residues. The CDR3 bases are TGCAGTGCCCTTGCGGGGGGGACTTACGAGCAGTACGTC. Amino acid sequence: CSALAGGTYEQYV.

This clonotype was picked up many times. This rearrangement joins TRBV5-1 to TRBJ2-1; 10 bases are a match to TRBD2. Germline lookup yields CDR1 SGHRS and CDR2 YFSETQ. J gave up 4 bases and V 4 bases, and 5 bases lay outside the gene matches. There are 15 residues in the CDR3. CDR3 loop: CASSRSGGSYNEQFF. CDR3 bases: TGCGCCAGCAGCCGTAGCGGGGGGTCGTACAATGAGCAGTTCTTC.

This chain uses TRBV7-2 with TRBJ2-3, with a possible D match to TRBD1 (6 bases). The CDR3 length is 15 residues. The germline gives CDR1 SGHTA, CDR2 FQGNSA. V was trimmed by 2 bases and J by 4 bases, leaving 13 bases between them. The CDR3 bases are TGTGCCAGCAGCTTAAATTTAGGGGGAGCAGATACGCAGTATTTT. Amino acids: CASSLNLGGADTQYF. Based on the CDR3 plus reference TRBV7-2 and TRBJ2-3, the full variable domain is GAGVSQSPSNKVTEKGKDVELRCDPISGHTALYWYRQSLGQGLEFLIYFQGNSAPDKSGLPSDRFSAERTGGSVSTLTIQRTQQEDSAVYLCASSLNLGGADTQYFGPGTRLTVL.

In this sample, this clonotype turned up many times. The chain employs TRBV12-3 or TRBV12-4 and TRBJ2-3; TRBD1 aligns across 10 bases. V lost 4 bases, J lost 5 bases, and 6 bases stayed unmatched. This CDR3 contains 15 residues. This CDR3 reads CASSSDRGREDTQYF. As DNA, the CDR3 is TGTGCCAGCAGTTCCGACAGGGGGCGCGAAGATACGCAGTATTTT.

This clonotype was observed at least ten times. Here the CDR3 DNA reads TGTGCCAGCAGCTTACTGGGGGCCTATGGCTACACCTTC. It specifies CASSLLGAYGYTF. The chain recombines TRBV7-9 with TRBJ1-2, with D perhaps matching TRBD1 (6 bases). CDR1 is SEHNR and CDR2 is FQNEAQ in the germline V gene (reference sequence). CDR3 size: 13 residues. Trimming removed 2 bases from V and 4 bases from J, with 8 bases in between.

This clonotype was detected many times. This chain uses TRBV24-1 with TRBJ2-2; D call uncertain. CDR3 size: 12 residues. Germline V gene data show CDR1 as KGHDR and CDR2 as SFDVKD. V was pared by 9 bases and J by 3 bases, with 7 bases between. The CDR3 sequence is CATQDDTGELFF. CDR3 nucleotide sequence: TGTGCCACCCAGGACGACACCGGGGAGCTGTTTTTT.

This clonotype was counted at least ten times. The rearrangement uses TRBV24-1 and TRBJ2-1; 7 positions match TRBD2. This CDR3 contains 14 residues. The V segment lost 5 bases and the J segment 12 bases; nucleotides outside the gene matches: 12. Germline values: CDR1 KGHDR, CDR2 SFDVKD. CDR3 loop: CATSATGEGRGQFF. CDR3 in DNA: TGTGCCACCAGTGCCACTGGGGAGGGTCGCGGGCAGTTCTTC.

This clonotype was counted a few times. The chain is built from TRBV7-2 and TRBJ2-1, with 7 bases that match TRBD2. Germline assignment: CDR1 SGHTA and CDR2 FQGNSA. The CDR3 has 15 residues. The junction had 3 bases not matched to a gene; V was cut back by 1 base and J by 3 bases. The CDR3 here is CASSLVWGGYNEQFF. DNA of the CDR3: TGTGCCAGCAGCTTAGTTTGGGGGGGCTACAATGAGCAGTTCTTC.

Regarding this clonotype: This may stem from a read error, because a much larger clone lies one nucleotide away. The CDR3 sequence: CSVEDHRDSVSTGNTKYF. CDR3 nucleotide sequence: TGCAGCGTTGAAGATCACCGGGACAGCGTATCTACTGGAAACACCAAATATTTT. The genes are TRBV29-1 and TRBJ1-3, with 7 positions matching TRBD1. This CDR3 has 18 amino acids. Per the germline V gene, CDR1 is SQVTM and CDR2 is ANQGSEA.

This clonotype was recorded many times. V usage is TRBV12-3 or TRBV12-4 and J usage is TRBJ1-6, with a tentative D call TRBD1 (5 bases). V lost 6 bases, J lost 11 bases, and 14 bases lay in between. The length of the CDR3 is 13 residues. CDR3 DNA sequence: TGTGCCAGCAGACGAGGCAGGGAGGCACCCCTCCACTTT. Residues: CASRRGREAPLHF.

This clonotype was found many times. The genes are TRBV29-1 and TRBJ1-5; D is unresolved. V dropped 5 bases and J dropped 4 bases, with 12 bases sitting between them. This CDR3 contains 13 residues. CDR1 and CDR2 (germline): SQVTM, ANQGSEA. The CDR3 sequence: CSVRATTNQPQHF. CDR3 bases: TGCAGCGTTAGGGCAACCACTAATCAGCCCCAGCATTTT.

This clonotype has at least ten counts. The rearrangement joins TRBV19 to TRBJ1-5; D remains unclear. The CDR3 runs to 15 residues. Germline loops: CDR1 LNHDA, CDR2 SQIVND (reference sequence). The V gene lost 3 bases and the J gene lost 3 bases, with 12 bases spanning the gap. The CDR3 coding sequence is TGTGCCAGTAGTATGCCATACGAGGACAATCAGCCCCAGCATTTT. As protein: CASSMPYEDNQPQHF.

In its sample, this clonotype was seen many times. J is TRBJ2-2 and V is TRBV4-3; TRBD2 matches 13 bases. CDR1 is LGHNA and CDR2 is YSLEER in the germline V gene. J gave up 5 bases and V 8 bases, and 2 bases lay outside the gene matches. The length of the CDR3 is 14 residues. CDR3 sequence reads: CASGLAGVTGELFF. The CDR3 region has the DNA TGCGCCAGCGGACTAGCGGGGGTGACCGGGGAGCTGTTTTTT.

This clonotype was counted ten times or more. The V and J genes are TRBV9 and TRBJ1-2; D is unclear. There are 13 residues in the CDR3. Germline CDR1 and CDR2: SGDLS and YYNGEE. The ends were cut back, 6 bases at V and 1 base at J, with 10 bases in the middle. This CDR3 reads CASTPLHNYGYTF. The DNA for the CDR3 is TGTGCCAGCACCCCATTACATAACTATGGCTACACCTTC.

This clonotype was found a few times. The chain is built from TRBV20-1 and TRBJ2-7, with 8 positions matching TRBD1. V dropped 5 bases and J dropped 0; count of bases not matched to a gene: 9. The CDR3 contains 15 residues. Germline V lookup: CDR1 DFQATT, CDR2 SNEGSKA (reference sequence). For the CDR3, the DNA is TGCAGTGCTCCGGACCCGGGACAGGACTCCTACGAGCAGTACTTC. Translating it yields CSAPDPGQDSYEQYF.

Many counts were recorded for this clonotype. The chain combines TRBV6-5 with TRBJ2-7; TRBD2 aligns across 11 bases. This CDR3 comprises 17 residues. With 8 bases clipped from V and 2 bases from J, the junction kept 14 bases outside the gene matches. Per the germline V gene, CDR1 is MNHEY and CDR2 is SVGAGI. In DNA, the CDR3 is TGTGCCAGCCTAGGACTAGCGGGTTTGTCAAGACCCTACGAGCAGTACGTC. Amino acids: CASLGLAGLSRPYEQYV.